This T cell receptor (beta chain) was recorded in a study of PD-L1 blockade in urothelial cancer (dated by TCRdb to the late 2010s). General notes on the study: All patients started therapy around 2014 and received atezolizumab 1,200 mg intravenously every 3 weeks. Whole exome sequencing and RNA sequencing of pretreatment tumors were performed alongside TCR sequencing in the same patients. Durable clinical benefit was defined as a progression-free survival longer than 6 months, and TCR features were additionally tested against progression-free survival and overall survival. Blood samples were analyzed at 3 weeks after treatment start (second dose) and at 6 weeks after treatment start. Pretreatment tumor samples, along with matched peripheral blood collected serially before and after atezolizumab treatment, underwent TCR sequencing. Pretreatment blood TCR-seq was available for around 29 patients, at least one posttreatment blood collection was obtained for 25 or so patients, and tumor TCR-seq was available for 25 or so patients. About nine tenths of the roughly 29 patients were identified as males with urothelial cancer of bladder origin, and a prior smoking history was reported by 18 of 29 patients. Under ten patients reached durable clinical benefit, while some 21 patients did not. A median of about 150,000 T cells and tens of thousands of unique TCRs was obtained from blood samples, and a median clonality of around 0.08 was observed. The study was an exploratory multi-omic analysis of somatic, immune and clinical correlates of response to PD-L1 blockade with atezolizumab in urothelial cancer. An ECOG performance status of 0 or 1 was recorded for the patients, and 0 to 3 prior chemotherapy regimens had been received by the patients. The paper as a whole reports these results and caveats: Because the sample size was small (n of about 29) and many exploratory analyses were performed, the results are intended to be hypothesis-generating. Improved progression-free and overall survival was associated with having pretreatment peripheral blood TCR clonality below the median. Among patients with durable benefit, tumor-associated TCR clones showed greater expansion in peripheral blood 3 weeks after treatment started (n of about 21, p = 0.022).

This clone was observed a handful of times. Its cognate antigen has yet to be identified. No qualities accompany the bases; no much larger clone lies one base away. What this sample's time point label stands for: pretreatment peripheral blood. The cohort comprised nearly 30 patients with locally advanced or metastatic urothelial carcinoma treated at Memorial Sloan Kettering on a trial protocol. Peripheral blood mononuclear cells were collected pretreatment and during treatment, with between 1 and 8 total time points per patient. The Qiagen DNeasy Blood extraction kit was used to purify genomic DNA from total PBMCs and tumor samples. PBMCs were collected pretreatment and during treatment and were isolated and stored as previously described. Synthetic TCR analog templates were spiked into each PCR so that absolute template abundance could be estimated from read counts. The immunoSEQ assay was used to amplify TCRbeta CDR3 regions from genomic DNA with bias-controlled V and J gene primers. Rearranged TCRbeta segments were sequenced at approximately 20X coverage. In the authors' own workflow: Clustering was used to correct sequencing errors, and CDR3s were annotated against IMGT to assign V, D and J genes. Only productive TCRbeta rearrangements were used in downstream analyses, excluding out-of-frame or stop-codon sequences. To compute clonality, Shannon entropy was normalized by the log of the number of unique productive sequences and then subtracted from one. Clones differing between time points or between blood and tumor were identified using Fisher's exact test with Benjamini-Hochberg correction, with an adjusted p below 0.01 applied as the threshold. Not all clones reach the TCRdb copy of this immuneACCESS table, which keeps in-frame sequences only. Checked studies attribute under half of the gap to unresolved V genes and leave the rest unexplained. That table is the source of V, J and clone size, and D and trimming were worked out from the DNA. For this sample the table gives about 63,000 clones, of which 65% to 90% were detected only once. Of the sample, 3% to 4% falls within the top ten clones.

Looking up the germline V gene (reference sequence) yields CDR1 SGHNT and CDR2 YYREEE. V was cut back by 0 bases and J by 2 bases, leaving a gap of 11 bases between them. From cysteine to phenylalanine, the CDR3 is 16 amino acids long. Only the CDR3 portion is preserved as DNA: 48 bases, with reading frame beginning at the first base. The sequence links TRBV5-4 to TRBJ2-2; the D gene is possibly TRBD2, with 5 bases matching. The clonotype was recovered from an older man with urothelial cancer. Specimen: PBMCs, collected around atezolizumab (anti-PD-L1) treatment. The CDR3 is CASSLGGSVNTGELFF. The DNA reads TGTGCCAGCAGCTTGGGGGGTAGCGTTAACACCGGGGAGCTGTTTTTT.